Below are 31 T cell receptor beta chains sequenced from a single sample in a study of OX40 agonist ivuxolimab in advanced cancers. Libraries were made using the immunoSEQ multiplex PCR assay. The source is immuneACCESS, and TCRdb retained only in-frame sequences with V and J called. Part of the clones is not carried over; for the studies checked, unresolved V genes explain less than half of this, and the remainder is unexplained. This sample lists about 56,000 clones; approximately 82% were detected once. More than 3% of the sample rests with the top ten. Sample: CD4+ or CD8+ T cells sorted from blood, taken in a trial of the OX40 agonist ivuxolimab. Receptor source: an adult with an advanced solid tumor such as melanoma, head and neck, liver or kidney cancer.

The rearrangement links TRBV4-3 to TRBJ1-5, with D possibly TRBD1 on 6 matching bases. The CDR3 loop spans 16 amino acids. Trimming stripped 2 bases from V and 7 bases from J, with 18 bases between. Germline V gene sequence: CDR1 LGHNA, CDR2 YSLEER. The CDR3 nucleotides read TGCGCCAGCAGCCAAACCTTCTCTACAGGGTTCCAGCCCCAGCATTTT. Residues: CASSQTFSTGFQPQHF.

The chain employs TRBV7-2 and TRBJ1-4, with 7 bases fitting TRBD1. The germline V gene has CDR1 SGHTA and CDR2 FQGNSA. The CDR3 runs 14 residues. Unmatched junction bases numbered 6, after V lost 4 bases and J lost 7 bases. The CDR3: CASSSQGRVEKLFF. As DNA, the CDR3 is TGTGCCAGCAGCTCACAGGGGAGGGTTGAAAAACTGTTTTTT.

V usage is TRBV27 and J usage is TRBJ1-2; tentative D call: TRBD1 (5 bases). Trimming left V 6 bases short and J 3 bases short, with 14 bases between. Germline CDR1 is MNHEY and CDR2 is SMNVEV (reference sequence). The CDR3 consists of 14 residues. CDR3 loop: CASSTSGTHYGYTF. As DNA, the CDR3 is TGTGCCAGCAGCACTTCCGGGACTCACTATGGCTACACCTTC.

The chain joins TRBV6-5 to TRBJ1-1; no definite D call. The germline V and J ends were trimmed by 5 bases and 1 base, with 5 bases remaining between them. The CDR3 length is 12 residues. Germline V CDR1 and CDR2: MNHEY, SVGAGI. CDR3 amino acids: CASSRGNTEAFF. The CDR3 region has the DNA TGTGCCAGCAGTCGGGGGAACACTGAAGCTTTCTTT.

This chain uses TRBV7-2 with TRBJ1-1; a possible D gene is TRBD1 (6 bases). The germline V and J ends were trimmed by 5 bases and 2 bases, with 15 bases remaining between them. Germline V gives CDR1 SGHTA, CDR2 FQGNSA. The CDR3 runs 15 residues. The CDR3 protein is CASSENRARNTEAFF. In DNA form, the CDR3 reads TGTGCCAGCAGCGAAAACAGGGCCCGAAACACTGAAGCTTTCTTT.

This chain connects TRBV7-2 to TRBJ2-7; tentatively, D is TRBD2 (6 bases). Germline V gene data show CDR1 as SGHTA and CDR2 as FQGNSA. The V end lost 6 bases, the J end lost 7 bases, and 28 bases lay between the germline ends. This CDR3 contains 17 residues. The CDR3 is CASSRGAGLLSKGEQYF. CDR3 nucleotide sequence: TGTGCCAGCAGTCGAGGAGCGGGCCTACTTTCCAAGGGGGAGCAGTACTTC.

The gene calls are TRBV25-1 and TRBJ1-5; perhaps TRBD1 as D (6 bases). The length of the CDR3 is 14 residues. Germline V gene lookup returns CDR1 MGHDK and CDR2 SYGVNS. V lost 8 bases and J lost 5, with 16 bases in between. CDR3 loop: CASSSGGVDQPQHF. The CDR3 DNA follows: TGTGCCAGCTCCTCGGGGGGCGTTGATCAGCCCCAGCATTTT.

The V gene is TRBV6-5, the J gene TRBJ2-7; TRBD2 matches at 7 bases. After removal of 2 bases from V and 6 bases from J, the junction contained 7 bases not matched to a gene. Germline values: CDR1 MNHEY, CDR2 SVGAGI. The CDR3 totals 14 residues. The CDR3 DNA is TGTGCCAGCAGTTACAGGGAGCGGGGAGGCGAGCAGTACTTC. Translation: CASSYRERGGEQYF.

The chain combines TRBV7-9 with TRBJ1-1, with no clear D. Between the trimmed V and J ends, which lost 0 bases and 2 bases, there was a span of 7 bases. CDR1 SEHNR and CDR2 FQNEAQ come from the germline V gene (reference sequence). The CDR3 length is 14 residues. The CDR3: CASSLARSNTEAFF. For the CDR3, the DNA is TGTGCCAGCAGCTTAGCGCGTAGTAACACTGAAGCTTTCTTT.

The rearrangement links TRBV11-3 to TRBJ2-5; either TRBD1 or TRBD2 may fit D (6 bases each). Germline loops: CDR1 SGHNT, CDR2 YENEEA. V was shortened by 4 bases and J by 5 bases, with 14 bases between the two germline ends. The CDR3 is 14 residues long. The CDR3 loop reads CASSYAGGGETQYF. CDR3 nucleotide sequence: TGTGCCAGCAGCTACGCCGGAGGGGGTGAGACCCAGTACTTC.

V gene TRBV5-1 combines with J gene TRBJ1-5; D unresolved. Trimming took off 4 bases at V and 5 bases at J, with 13 bases between the two ends. Per germline, CDR1 SGHRS and CDR2 YFSETQ. This CDR3 region has 14 residues. The CDR3 DNA sequence: TGCGCCAGCAGCCTAGGAGGTGGGCATCAGCCCCAGCATTTT. It is translated as CASSLGGGHQPQHF.

V is TRBV28 and J is TRBJ1-2; D is perhaps TRBD1 (5 bases). V lost 1 base and J lost 4, with 10 bases in between. CDR1 and CDR2 (germline): MDHEN, SYDVKM. The CDR3 totals 14 residues. The CDR3 is CASSLSAGFYGYTF. In nucleotides, the CDR3 is TGTGCCAGCAGTTTATCAGCAGGGTTCTATGGCTACACCTTC.

The chain combines TRBV5-1 with TRBJ2-3; unclear D gene. CDR3 length: 17 residues. Germline CDR1 is SGHRS and CDR2 is YFSETQ. Trimming removed 5 bases from V and 1 base from J, with 20 bases in between. CDR3 sequence reads: CASSPYKASVRTDTQYF. The CDR3 bases are TGCGCCAGCAGTCCCTATAAGGCGAGCGTGCGCACAGATACGCAGTATTTT.

V usage is TRBV4-2 and J usage is TRBJ2-3, with 8 positions matching TRBD2. The germline V gene encodes CDR1 LGHNA and CDR2 YNFKEQ. Unmatched junction bases numbered 8, after V lost 5 bases and J lost 4 bases. The CDR3 runs to 15 residues. This chain's CDR3 is CASSDGGESPDTQYF. The CDR3 DNA is TGTGCCAGCAGCGACGGGGGGGAGTCTCCAGATACGCAGTATTTT.

The rearrangement joins TRBV7-8 to TRBJ1-3; perhaps TRBD1 as D (5 bases). Deletions cut 1 base from V and 3 bases from J, with 13 bases between. This CDR3 is built from 16 residues. Germline V gene lookup returns CDR1 SGHVS and CDR2 FQNEAQ. This chain's CDR3 is CASSLDPRGSGNTIYF. CDR3 DNA: TGTGCCAGCAGCTTAGATCCAAGGGGCAGTGGAAACACCATATATTTT.

Worth noting for this clone: Sequence at one end of the junction differs from germline and may be a read error. The CDR3 DNA is TGCGCCAGCAGCCAAGGGGCAGTAAACACTGAAGCTTTCTTT. This codes for CASSQGAVNTEAFF. The V and J genes are TRBV7-2 and TRBJ1-1, with a weak D call TRBD1 (5 bases). The CDR3 has 14 residues. Per germline, CDR1 SGHTA and CDR2 FQGNSA.

The V gene is TRBV9, the J gene TRBJ1-2, with 10 bases matching TRBD1. The junction had 9 bases not matched to a gene; V was cut back by 0 bases and J by 4 bases. The CDR3 runs 17 residues. CDR1 and CDR2 (germline): SGDLS, YYNGEE. CDR3 protein: CASSVGHRDRGLYGYTF. The CDR3 DNA follows: TGTGCCAGCAGCGTAGGGCATCGGGACAGGGGCCTCTATGGCTACACCTTC.

This sequence joins TRBV25-1 and TRBJ1-1; D is possibly TRBD1 (6 bases). The CDR3 extends over 15 amino acids. The ends were cut back, 4 bases at V and 1 base at J, with 13 bases in the middle. Germline CDR1 MGHDK, CDR2 SYGVNS. In DNA, the CDR3 is TGTGCCAGCAGTGCAGGGGTTAGGGGGAACACTGAAGCTTTCTTT. Amino acids: CASSAGVRGNTEAFF.

This clone was seen more than once but under ten times. V and J are TRBV15 and TRBJ1-5; D is undetermined. V gave up 0 bases and J gave up 5 bases, with 11 bases separating them. The CDR3 has 15 residues. Germline values: CDR1 LNHNV, CDR2 YYDKDF (reference sequence). The CDR3 reads CATSRDLGSDQPQHF. The CDR3 DNA reads TGTGCCACCAGCAGAGATCTAGGAAGCGATCAGCCCCAGCATTTT.

The V call is TRBV19, the J call TRBJ2-7, with 10 positions matching TRBD2. V shed 6 bases, J shed 3 bases, and the junction held 8 bases outside the gene matches. Germline V lookup: CDR1 LNHDA, CDR2 SQIVND (reference sequence). This CDR3 has 15 amino acids. This CDR3 is CASRTGTSAYYEQYF. The CDR3 region has the DNA TGTGCCAGTAGAACAGGGACTAGCGCCTACTACGAGCAGTACTTC.

The chain is built from TRBV6-5 and TRBJ2-1; D is possibly TRBD1 or TRBD2 (5 bases each). Between the trimmed V and J ends, which lost 2 bases and 9 bases, there was a span of 11 bases. This CDR3 spans 13 amino acids. Germline V gene data show CDR1 as MNHEY and CDR2 as SVGAGI. The CDR3 bases are TGTGCCAGCAGTTACCAGGGACGTTTTGAGCAGTTCTTC. It specifies CASSYQGRFEQFF.

This chain uses TRBV6-5 with TRBJ2-1, with D uncertain. This CDR3 contains 13 residues. With 5 bases removed from V and 2 bases from J, the gap between germline ends came to 7 bases. Germline loops: CDR1 MNHEY, CDR2 SVGAGI. The CDR3 coding sequence is TGTGCCAGCAGTCGACGAACCTACAATGAGCAGTTCTTC. Its protein product is CASSRRTYNEQFF.

The rearrangement uses TRBV6-1 and TRBJ2-2; D is possibly TRBD2 (5 bases). CDR1 and CDR2 from the germline V gene are MNHNS and SASEGT. CDR3 length: 15 residues. Trimming left V 6 bases short and J 6 bases short, with 17 bases between. CDR3 region: CASRLGVGLAGELFF. For the CDR3, the DNA is TGTGCCAGCAGACTGGGAGTAGGTTTGGCCGGGGAGCTGTTTTTT.

The chain carries TRBV5-1 and TRBJ2-7, with TRBD2 as a possible D gene (5 bases). In germline, CDR1 is SGHRS, CDR2 YFSETQ. Deletions cut 4 bases from V and 0 bases from J, with 11 bases between. CDR3 length equals 14 residues. The CDR3 coding sequence is TGCGCCAGCAGCCTGGCGACTATCTCCTACGAGCAGTACTTC. Translation: CASSLATISYEQYF.

V usage is TRBV5-1 and J usage is TRBJ2-7; the D is unclear. V was cut by 0 bases and J by 2 bases, with 9 bases left in between. This CDR3 comprises 14 residues. Germline CDR1 reads SGHRS; CDR2 reads YFSETQ. CDR3 region: CASSLVVSPYEQYF. Here the CDR3 DNA reads TGCGCCAGCAGCTTGGTGGTCTCCCCCTACGAGCAGTACTTC. Full variable domain (missing parts from reference TRBV5-1 and TRBJ2-7): KAGVTQTPRYLIKTRGQQVTLSCSPISGHRSVSWYQQTPGQGLQFLFEYFSETQRNKGNFPGRFSGRQFSNSRSEMNVSTLELGDSALYLCASSLVVSPYEQYFGPGTRLTVT.

By share, this clone ranks as medium-sized. The chain employs TRBV10-1 and TRBJ1-1; no clear D. V gave up 6 bases and J gave up 1 base, with 9 bases separating them. There are 13 residues in the CDR3. CDR1 WNHNN and CDR2 SYGVQD come from the germline V gene (reference sequence). The CDR3 is CASSQQTNTEAFF. As DNA, the CDR3 is TGCGCCAGCAGCCAACAAACGAACACTGAAGCTTTCTTT.

This clone has only a few counts. The chain uses TRBV28 and TRBJ2-1, with 10 bases identical to TRBD2. V was pared by 3 bases and J by 0 bases, with 5 bases of the junction left unmatched. Germline V gives CDR1 MDHEN, CDR2 SYDVKM. This CDR3 is 17 amino acids long. In DNA, the CDR3 is TGTGCCAGCAGTTTTATGGCTAGCGGGGGCTCCTACAATGAGCAGTTCTTC. It encodes CASSFMASGGSYNEQFF.

The rearrangement links TRBV5-1 to TRBJ2-1; D is possibly TRBD1 (6 bases). This CDR3 has 12 amino acids. V dropped 5 bases and J dropped 9 bases, with 12 bases sitting between them. The germline V gene encodes CDR1 SGHRS and CDR2 YFSETQ. The DNA for the CDR3 is TGCGCCAGCAGTTACCAGACAGGTGAGCAGTTCTTC. It translates to CASSYQTGEQFF.

The rearrangement links TRBV18 to TRBJ2-7; TRBD1 matches at 11 bases. Germline V gene sequence: CDR1 KGHSH, CDR2 LQKENI. This CDR3 is built from 15 residues. V shed 6 bases and J 2 bases; nucleotides not matched to a gene: 6. The CDR3 spells CASSYPGQGAYEQYF. The CDR3 DNA is TGTGCCAGCTCGTACCCGGGACAGGGGGCCTACGAGCAGTACTTC.

The chain has TRBV27 and TRBJ1-2, with D possibly TRBD1 on 5 matching bases. CDR3 length equals 15 residues. CDR1 and CDR2 (germline): MNHEY, SMNVEV (reference sequence). With 0 bases removed from V and 10 bases from J, the gap between germline ends came to 18 bases. The CDR3 loop is CASSLSYGGASSYTF. The DNA of the CDR3 is TGTGCCAGCAGTTTATCTTACGGGGGAGCCTCCTCCTACACCTTC.

V and J are TRBV7-2 and TRBJ2-6, with TRBD2 as a possible D gene (5 bases). Trimming stripped 4 bases from V and 0 bases from J, with 10 bases between. From germline, CDR1 is SGHTA and CDR2 FQGNSA. The CDR3 runs to 16 residues. This CDR3 is CASSSSRNSGANVLTF. The CDR3 region has the DNA TGTGCCAGCAGCTCTAGCCGTAACTCTGGGGCCAACGTCCTGACTTTC.